This TCR beta chain was identified during a study of early T cells in non-severe SARS-CoV-2 infection. The table lists this clonotype with a few counts. This CDR3 has 14 residues. Germline V gene lookup returns CDR1 SNHLY and CDR2 FYNNEI. V dropped 2 bases and J dropped 2 bases, with 10 bases sitting between them. In the library, individual cDNA molecules carried attached unique molecular identifiers. TCRdb re-called the 5' RACE reads through MiXCR, storing one row per CDR3 protein. Of around 70,000 distinct CDR3 sequences in the sample, more than 10% were seen once. The sequence was collected from an adult who was a healthcare worker with PCR-confirmed SARS-CoV-2 infection or an uninfected control (not recorded which). The sample consisted of whole blood. The V and J genes are TRBV2 and TRBJ2-7; perhaps TRBD2 as D (5 bases). CDR3 coding DNA: TGTGCCAGCAGTGAAAGTCGGGGAACCTACGAGCAGTACTTC. It translates to CASSESRGTYEQYF.